This T cell receptor (beta chain) was sequenced during a study of cytomegalovirus exposure and HLA in healthy donors. Whole-study results and caveats: Most of the TCR beta V segments (in an earlier analysis) were productive either about 90% or about 30% of the time. Later, TCR association rates were found to vary by HLA locus, highest for DRB1 and lowest for HLA-C.

In the case of this clone: Its target is unknown.

A multiplex PCR was run with 60 Vbeta primers and 13 Jbeta primers. Original processing methods: In a later analysis, of approximately 81 million unique beta chains, about 11 million appeared in at least two donors. The data were produced by immunoSEQ multiplex PCR, yet TCRdb's version contains in-frame clones alone and is incomplete. That table is the source of V, J and clone size, and D and trimming were worked out from the DNA. Found here are roughly 250,000 clones, about four fifths of them singletons; the top ten hold 2% to 2.5%. The CDR3 consists of 13 residues. V gave up 1 base and J gave up 6 bases, with 9 bases separating them. The germline V gene encodes CDR1 MNHEY and CDR2 SVGAGI. The donors gave bone marrow, and they were healthy.

The sequenced sample consisted of PBMCs. The sequence came from a woman in her forties in good health and CMV-seropositive. The J gene is TRBJ1-1, the V gene TRBV6-5, with D unclear. This CDR3 is CASSYLSGAEAFF. In DNA form, the CDR3 reads TGTGCCAGCAGTTACTTATCGGGAGCTGAAGCTTTCTTT.